Following are 14 T cell receptor beta chains from one sample sequenced in a study of cytomegalovirus exposure and HLA in healthy donors. Primers for the PCR totalled 60 Vbeta and 13 Jbeta. Repertoires were generated with immunoSEQ multiplex PCR, while TCRdb's copy carries only in-frame clones and drops some. The sample lists 150,000 to 200,000 clones, around three quarters occurring once. Sequenced input: PBMCs. These receptors all come from a woman between 50 and 59 years old in good health and CMV-seronegative.

V gene TRBV25-1 combines with J gene TRBJ2-7; TRBD2 aligns across 8 bases. CDR1 is MGHDK, CDR2 SYGVNS, per germline. The CDR3 is made up of 16 amino acids. V lost 2 bases, J lost 4 bases, and 10 bases stayed unmatched. In DNA, the CDR3 is TGTGCCAGCAGTGAACCCAGCGGGAGCCCCCTATACGAGCAGTACTTC. Encoded protein: CASSEPSGSPLYEQYF.

This clone came up once. The chain uses TRBV19 and TRBJ1-1, with 10 bases lining up with TRBD1. Per germline, CDR1 LNHDA and CDR2 SQIVND (reference sequence). The CDR3 runs to 12 residues. Trimming at V came to 10 bases and at J to 10 bases, leaving 9 bases not matched to a gene. The CDR3 loop is CATGQGGAGAFF. The CDR3 region has the DNA TGTGCCACCGGACAGGGGGGGGCTGGAGCTTTCTTT.

V is TRBV11-3 and J is TRBJ2-1; 9 bases line up with TRBD2. The CDR3 totals 16 residues. J was trimmed by 7 bases and V by 1 base; bases with no gene match: 8. In germline, CDR1 is SGHNT, CDR2 YENEEA. This CDR3 reads CASSLGSGSGSNEQFF. The CDR3 DNA reads as TGTGCCAGCAGCTTAGGGAGTGGTAGCGGGAGTAATGAGCAGTTCTTC.

The chain recombines TRBV6-1 with TRBJ2-3; TRBD2 aligns across 8 bases. The CDR3 spans 17 residues. V was pared by 2 bases and J by 5 bases, with 12 bases of the junction left unmatched. Per the germline V gene, CDR1 is MNHNS and CDR2 is SASEGT. CDR3 sequence (DNA): TGTGCCAGCAGTGAAAACGTCGGGGGGGGGTCTTTAGATACGCAGTATTTT. Amino acid sequence: CASSENVGGGSLDTQYF.

In this sample, this clone turned up once. In nucleotides, the CDR3 is TGTGCCAGTACCCTTCGACACTTTATGAACACTGAAGCTTTCTTT. Translating gives CASTLRHFMNTEAFF. The chain employs TRBV19 and TRBJ1-1; D unresolved. V dropped 7 bases and J dropped 0 bases, with 15 bases sitting between them. The CDR3 length is 15 residues. Germline CDR1 reads LNHDA; CDR2 reads SQIVND (reference sequence).

The chain links TRBV28 to TRBJ1-2, with 7 positions matching TRBD1. Losses at the gene ends were 8 bases for V and 8 bases for J; bases not matched to a gene: 11. The germline CDR1 and CDR2 sequences are MDHEN and SYDVKM. CDR3 size: 13 residues. Here the CDR3 DNA reads TGTGCCAGCGGCCGGGACAGCCCGAGAGGCTACACCTTC. Residues: CASGRDSPRGYTF.

The rearrangement joins TRBV6-4 to TRBJ1-6; no firm D call. Germline CDR1 and CDR2: MRHNA and SNTAGT. The V gene lost 5 bases and the J gene lost 5 bases, with 7 bases spanning the gap. This CDR3 is 13 amino acids long. Here the CDR3 reads CASSQTDNSPLHF. The CDR3 bases are TGTGCCAGCAGTCAAACTGATAATTCACCCCTCCACTTT.

The V gene is TRBV4-1, the J gene TRBJ1-2; D not certain. The CDR3 is made up of 13 amino acids. The germline CDR1 and CDR2 sequences are MGHRA and YSYEKL. V was cut by 4 bases and J by 4 bases, with 10 bases left in between. In nucleotides, the CDR3 is TGCGCCAGCAGCCCCTTTTCCGGCTATGGCTACACCTTC. Encoded protein: CASSPFSGYGYTF.

This chain joins TRBV28 and TRBJ1-2; 7 nucleotides line up with TRBD1. The CDR3 length is 14 residues. The trim removed 6 bases at V and 2 bases at J, leaving 6 bases unmatched. Germline V gene data show CDR1 as MDHEN and CDR2 as SYDVKM. This CDR3 is CASRGMGQNYGYTF. The CDR3 bases are TGTGCCAGCAGGGGAATGGGACAGAACTATGGCTACACCTTC.

CDR3 region: CASSYGTSFDEQYF. As DNA, the CDR3 is TGTGCCAGCAGTTACGGGACTAGTTTCGACGAGCAGTACTTC. The rearrangement joins TRBV27 to TRBJ2-7, with 8 bases that match TRBD2. Germline loops: CDR1 MNHEY, CDR2 SMNVEV (reference sequence). This CDR3 region has 14 residues. With V trimmed by 4 bases and J by 5 bases, 7 bases remained unmatched.

V usage is TRBV4-1 and J usage is TRBJ2-7, with TRBD2 identical over 7 bases. The V gene end was trimmed by 3 bases and the J gene end by 0 bases; junction bases not matched to a gene: 5. The germline V gene encodes CDR1 MGHRA and CDR2 YSYEKL. The CDR3 is made up of 15 amino acids. The CDR3 here is CASSHRLAYSYEQYF. The CDR3 coding sequence is TGCGCCAGCAGCCATCGACTAGCCTACTCCTACGAGCAGTACTTC.

V gene TRBV7-9 combines with J gene TRBJ1-6; 11 bases align to TRBD1. The V and J ends lost 4 bases and 7 bases, in that order; junction bases with no gene match: 9. This CDR3 has 17 residues. Germline values: CDR1 SEHNR, CDR2 FQNEAQ (reference sequence). The CDR3 here is CASSSPGTGGNNSPLHF. The CDR3 DNA follows: TGTGCCAGCAGCTCCCCAGGGACAGGGGGAAACAATTCACCCCTCCACTTT.

As to this clone: One end of the junction does not line up with germline, which may come from a read error. The chain uses TRBV7-9 and TRBJ2-7; 7 nucleotides match TRBD1. CDR1 is SEHNR and CDR2 is FQNEAQ in the germline V gene (reference sequence). The CDR3 extends over 12 amino acids. This CDR3 reads CSSSYRGYEQYF. CDR3 DNA: TGTTCCAGCAGCTACAGGGGTTACGAGCAGTACTTC.

The rearrangement links TRBV27 to TRBJ1-2, with D possibly TRBD1 on 6 matching bases. This CDR3 is 13 amino acids long. V lost 3 bases and J lost 8, with 13 bases in between. Germline CDR1 reads MNHEY; CDR2 reads SMNVEV (reference sequence). The CDR3 is CASSFRGASGYTF. CDR3 DNA: TGTGCCAGCAGTTTTCGGGGGGCGAGCGGCTACACCTTC.